The present TCR beta chain was sequenced within a study of T cells in Graves' hyperthyroidism and ophthalmopathy (dated by TCRdb to about 2019). Some background on the complete study: Peripheral blood was collected at initial diagnosis, before any treatment. Whether ophthalmopathy could be predicted prospectively was tested in an independent validation cohort made up of roughly 19 hyperthyroidism patients plus 17 patients who later progressed to ophthalmopathy. For training and testing, the 110 or so patients in the discovery cohort were randomly divided in a 7:3 ratio. TCR Vbeta CDR3 sequencing of some 140 peripheral blood samples (under 45 ophthalmopathy, 70 to 85 hyperthyroidism and approximately 17 progressor patients) is reported in the paper. To identify distinguishing TCR V-J signatures, a discovery cohort of some 100 patients was used, comprising approximately 40 with Graves' ophthalmopathy and around 57 with stable Graves' hyperthyroidism. Following sampling, methimazole starting at 30 mg daily was given to hyperthyroidism patients, and high-dose intravenous methylprednisolone was given to ophthalmopathy patients. In addition, the study compared T-cell repertoires in thyroid tissue and in blood from six Graves' hyperthyroidism patients. What the research found in general, with its limitations: During validation, the model predicted progression to ophthalmopathy a median of roughly six months ahead of onset, with around 65% sensitivity and less than 85% specificity. No statistical method was used to set the sample size in advance, and investigators knew the group allocation. Most expanded thyroid clonotypes (frequency above 0.001) were also detected in blood, suggesting blood repertoires may reflect thyroid immune responses. A 13 V-J signature model separated ophthalmopathy from stable hyperthyroidism, with around 90% sensitivity and just under 84% specificity in cross-validation and 80%/75% in testing.

The CDR3 has 15 amino acids, counting the end cysteine and phenylalanine. Just the 45-base CDR3 DNA is kept, in frame starting at base 1. CDR1 and CDR2 were assigned from the germline V gene as ENHRY and SYGVKD. Stable Graves' hyperthyroidism was defined as the absence of progression to ophthalmopathy over 18 months of follow-up. Hyperthyroidism patients were newly diagnosed, had a disease duration of under 2 months, and were aged 18 to 65 years. Any patient with an uncontrolled infection, another autoimmune disease, pregnancy or lactation was excluded. Diagnoses were established on the basis of clinical symptoms, serum thyroxine and TRAb, thyroid ultrasound, and orbital computed tomography. Ficoll-Paque density gradient centrifugation was used to isolate PBMCs from approximately 11 ml of fresh peripheral blood. Total RNA was extracted with Trizol reagent, and quality was checked on an Agilent 2100 Bioanalyzer.

As regards this clonotype: This receptor's antigen is unknown. The junction departs from germline at one end; a sequencing error may be responsible.

Amplification of TCR beta CDR3 regions was carried out from RNA transcripts. The first round of RT-PCR for the TCR CDR3 was performed with the HTBI primer set and the Qiagen OneStep RT-PCR kit. Libraries were constructed in a second round of multiplex PCR, after which size selection and purification were carried out. Libraries were sequenced paired-end with 100 bp reads on an Illumina HiSeq2000. As for the original processing: Raw data were processed with SOAPnuke, discarding reads with adapters, uncalled bases, mean Phred below 15, or no exact constant-primer or identifier match. High-quality paired reads were merged using COPE v1.2.5, and each unique nucleotide sequence was defined as a clonotype. MiTCR v1.1 was used to align clonotypes to the IMGT TRBV, TRBD and TRBJ reference segments. Only V-J combinations with frequency above 0.0001, covering about 99% of repertoires, were analysed. A TCS score was defined as the ratio of F50 (clonal expansion) to E x V (chaos), with BLOSUM62-based TCRdist applied between CDR3 peptides within each V-J. Welch's t-statistics and random forest reduced several hundred V-J features to 13, which were used in a naive Bayes classifier (R e1071). Thyroid-blood repertoire similarity was quantified with the Morisita-Horn index. The public reads were run again by TCRdb, first through fastp at Q25 and then through MiXCR, and only productive beta chains were kept. CDR3 protein duplicates are merged, each entry listing the most common genes and DNA. TCRdb's processing, not the authors' own work, is the source of the V and J calls. Here the sample has roughly 710,000 distinct CDR3 sequences; over 35% occur a single time. The ten largest make up about a third of the sample.

Sequencing was carried out using blood. The sequence is built from TRBV10-3 and TRBJ1-5, with the D gene not confidently named. This TCR was sampled from a woman between 40 and 50 years old with Graves' hyperthyroidism. The CDR3 corresponds to CAISESGRSNQPQRF. The bases are TGTGCCATCAGTGAGTCGGGCAGGAGCAATCAGCCCCAGCGTTTT.